These 10 T cell receptor beta chains were all obtained from the same sample, sequenced in a study of cytomegalovirus exposure and HLA in healthy donors. PCR was performed using 60 Vbeta and 13 Jbeta primers. Clones were sequenced by immunoSEQ multiplex PCR, and TCRdb holds only the in-frame ones, with some missing. The repertoire holds 200,000 or so clones, with approximately 80% as singletons. Material for sequencing was PBMCs. The receptor set was obtained from a boy aged 2 to 9 in good health and CMV-seronegative.

The chain joins TRBV18 to TRBJ2-1; 7 bases line up with TRBD1. CDR1 KGHSH and CDR2 LQKENI come from the germline V gene. V shed 5 bases and J 3 bases; nucleotides not matched to a gene: 4. This CDR3 contains 14 residues. The CDR3 loop is CASSKQGFYNEQFF. CDR3 nucleotide sequence: TGTGCCAGCTCAAAACAGGGGTTCTACAATGAGCAGTTCTTC.

The chain recombines TRBV4-2 with TRBJ1-1, with 8 bases identical to TRBD1. CDR1 is LGHNA and CDR2 is YNFKEQ in the germline V gene. The trim removed 0 bases at V and 10 bases at J, leaving 10 bases unmatched. This CDR3 spans 15 amino acids. The CDR3: CASSQDRQGARLAFF. The CDR3 DNA reads as TGTGCCAGCAGCCAAGATCGTCAGGGGGCGCGTCTAGCTTTCTTT.

V gene TRBV19 combines with J gene TRBJ1-2; a possible D gene is TRBD1 (5 bases). The CDR3 covers 14 residues. The V gene lost 7 bases and the J gene lost 4 bases, with 16 bases spanning the gap. The germline gives CDR1 LNHDA, CDR2 SQIVND (reference sequence). The CDR3 here is CASKVGGSLYGYTF. The CDR3 DNA follows: TGTGCCAGTAAGGTCGGGGGGTCCCTCTATGGCTACACCTTC. The full variable domain, completed using reference TRBV19 and TRBJ1-2, is DGGITQSPKYLFRKEGQNVTLSCEQNLNHDAMYWYRQDPGQGLRLIYYSQIVNDFQKGDIAEGYSVSREKKESFPLTVTSAQKNPTAFYLCASKVGGSLYGYTFGSGTRLTVV.

Regarding this clone: At one boundary the junction diverges from the germline segment, which might be a read error. J is TRBJ1-3 and V is TRBV6-1; possible D gene TRBD1, 6 bases. The CDR3 runs 15 residues. CDR1 is MNHNS and CDR2 is SASEGT in the germline V gene. The CDR3 spells CASSEEPGTPFTRGF. The CDR3 DNA reads TGTGCCAGCAGTGAAGAACCCGGGACACCCTTTACACGAGGATTT.

The V gene is TRBV2, the J gene TRBJ1-1; the match to TRBD1 covers 7 bases. The CDR3 runs 15 residues. Trimming cost V 8 bases and J 4 bases; bases outside gene matches: 13. Germline CDR1 is SNHLY and CDR2 is FYNNEI. The CDR3 nucleotides read TGTGCCAGCGGCCGGGACAGTCAAAGTGCCACTGAAGCTTTCTTT. The encoded protein is CASGRDSQSATEAFF.

This chain links TRBV18 with TRBJ2-1; 7 bases match TRBD1. This CDR3 is built from 16 residues. V was clipped by 1 base and J by 4 bases; unmatched bases: 7. Germline values: CDR1 KGHSH, CDR2 LQKENI. The CDR3 region has the DNA TGTGCCAGCTCACCACGGGACAGTACGTTTTACAATGAGCAGTTCTTC. Protein sequence: CASSPRDSTFYNEQFF.

The gene calls are TRBV5-5 and TRBJ1-2, with 10 nucleotides matching TRBD1. CDR3 length: 15 residues. V shed 4 bases, J shed 5 bases, and the junction held 8 bases outside the gene matches. Germline lookup yields CDR1 SGHKS and CDR2 YYEKEE (reference sequence). CDR3 sequence: CASSRQGAYDYGYTF. As DNA, the CDR3 is TGTGCCAGCAGCCGACAGGGGGCGTATGATTATGGCTACACCTTC. Full variable domain (outside the CDR3, taken from reference TRBV5-5 and TRBJ1-2): DAGVTQSPTHLIKTRGQQVTLRCSPISGHKSVSWYQQVLGQGPQFIFQYYEKEERGRGNFPDRFSARQFPNYSSELNVNALLLGDSALYLCASSRQGAYDYGYTFGSGTRLTVV.

V and J are TRBV15 and TRBJ2-2, with 9 bases identical to TRBD1. V lost 3 bases to trimming and J lost 7 bases; unmatched junction nucleotides: 6. The CDR3 loop spans 15 amino acids. CDR1 LNHNV and CDR2 YYDKDF come from the germline V gene (reference sequence). The CDR3 spells CATSSHRGRGGELFF. For the CDR3, the DNA is TGTGCCACCAGCAGCCACAGGGGGCGCGGCGGGGAGCTGTTTTTT.

This chain's CDR3 is CASSRGPGGGNTYGYTF. The CDR3 DNA reads as TGCGCCAGCAGTCGGGGGCCAGGGGGCGGAAATACCTATGGCTACACCTTC. This chain joins TRBV4-1 and TRBJ1-2; 8 nucleotides match TRBD1. With 6 bases clipped from V and 4 bases from J, the junction kept 16 bases outside the gene matches. This CDR3 contains 17 residues. Germline-derived CDR1 and CDR2 are MGHRA and YSYEKL.

Of note for this clone: This same CDR3 is encoded by further DNA sequences in the sample. The CDR3 here is CASSLPGNTIYF. The DNA for the CDR3 is TGTGCCAGCAGCTTACCGGGAAACACCATATATTTT. The rearrangement links TRBV7-8 to TRBJ1-3; the D is unclear. The CDR3 is 12 residues long. Trimming cost V 2 bases and J 4 bases, with 3 bases left between them. The V gene's germline CDR1 is SGHVS and CDR2 FQNEAQ. Looking up the rest from reference TRBV7-8 and TRBJ1-3 gives the full variable domain: GAGVSQSPRYKVAKRGQDVALRCDPISGHVSLFWYQQALGQGPEFLTYFQNEAQLDKSGLPSDRFFAERPEGSVSTLKIQRTQQEDSAVYLCASSLPGNTIYFGEGSWLTVV.